This TCR beta chain was recovered during a study of shared clonotypes between healthy human individuals. TCRdb's copy holds only in-frame clones and misses some; the assay was immunoSEQ multiplex PCR. The sample carries some 2,100,000 clones, approximately 96% recorded once. The CDR3 has 16 residues. Germline loops: CDR1 SGDLS, CDR2 YYNGEE. V lost 4 bases to trimming and J lost 3 bases; unmatched junction nucleotides: 9. The chain is built from TRBV9 and TRBJ2-5; 10 bases are shared with TRBD2. This receptor was obtained from a man between 18 and 29 years old in good health. What was sequenced was naive CD4+ T cells sorted from blood. Subset specified: CD45RA+ positively selected. The chain's CDR3 is CASSSPFLAGEETQYF. CDR3 nucleotide sequence: TGTGCCAGCAGCTCTCCTTTTCTAGCGGGGGAAGAGACCCAGTACTTC.